The next 12 T cell receptor beta chains were all read from a single sample in a study of CD8 T cells in ankylosing spondylitis. These receptors' antigens are unknown. Each CDR3 protein is one row after TCRdb ran MiXCR on the 5' RACE reads. The sample contains 670,000 or so distinct CDR3 sequences, roughly 19% of which appear only once. The study's findings and limits: There was a TCR beta motif, made of roughly eight highly homologous variants, that appeared characteristic of ankylosing spondylitis blood.

Material: blood, either unsorted or a sorted T cell fraction (not recorded which). The receptors derive from a male donor with ankylosing spondylitis.

The chain joins TRBV12-3 or TRBV12-4 to TRBJ2-1; a weak D match, TRBD2 (6 bases). Trimming cost V 6 bases and J 6 bases, with 18 bases left between them. The CDR3 loop spans 15 amino acids. As DNA, the CDR3 is TGTGCCAGCAGGACCGGCCTAGCGAGGCCCAATGAGCAGTTCTTC. Translating it yields CASRTGLARPNEQFF.

A few counts support this clonotype. The rearrangement uses TRBV9 and TRBJ1-3; D is possibly TRBD1 (6 bases). V lost 3 bases to trimming and J lost 6 bases, with 7 bases between them. Germline CDR1 SGDLS, CDR2 YYNGEE. The CDR3 contains 12 residues. The CDR3 DNA sequence: TGTGCCAGCAGCGGGACAGCAAACACCATATATTTT. Amino acids: CASSGTANTIYF. The full variable domain, rest sourced from reference TRBV9 and TRBJ1-3, is DSGVTQTPKHLITATGQRVTLRCSPRSGDLSVYWYQQSLDQGLQFLIQYYNGEERAKGNILERFSAQQFPDLHSELNLSSLELGDSALYFCASSGTANTIYFGEGSWLTVV.

This clonotype was picked up a small number of times. The J gene is TRBJ1-4, the V gene TRBV19; TRBD1 matches 9 bases. The V gene end was trimmed by 3 bases and the J gene end by 5 bases; junction bases not matched to a gene: 4. Germline V lookup: CDR1 LNHDA, CDR2 SQIVND (reference sequence). This CDR3 is built from 15 residues. CDR3 in amino acids: CASSIGQGRNEKLFF. The CDR3 DNA reads TGTGCCAGTAGTATTGGACAGGGGAGGAATGAAAAACTGTTTTTT.

This clonotype was recorded many times. This chain uses TRBV6-2 or TRBV6-3 with TRBJ2-7; 9 nucleotides line up with TRBD2. The V and J ends lost 7 bases and 4 bases, in that order; junction bases with no gene match: 8. CDR3 length: 14 residues. Germline lookup yields CDR1 MNHEY and CDR2 SVGEGT. The CDR3, as DNA: TGTGCCAGCAACTTAGCGGGAGCAGGGTACGAGCAGTACTTC. Its translation is CASNLAGAGYEQYF.

This clonotype was detected only a few times. The rearrangement uses TRBV5-1 and TRBJ2-3; no definite D call. From germline, CDR1 is SGHRS and CDR2 YFSETQ. The CDR3 contains 15 residues. Trimming stripped 0 bases from V and 2 bases from J, with 10 bases between. The CDR3 protein is CASSLAGPNTDTQYF. DNA of the CDR3: TGCGCCAGCAGCTTGGCAGGACCTAACACAGATACGCAGTATTTT.

In its sample, this clonotype was seen a few times. The rearrangement uses TRBV6-2 or TRBV6-3 and TRBJ2-1; 10 bases map to TRBD2. This CDR3 has 16 residues. CDR1 is MNHEY, CDR2 SVGEGT, per germline. Unmatched junction bases numbered 7, after V lost 0 bases and J lost 8 bases. CDR3 sequence (DNA): TGTGCCAGCAGTTACTCGCCTAGCGGGAGCGTCTATGAGCAGTTCTTC. Translated: CASSYSPSGSVYEQFF.

CDR3 sequence reads: CSVEGTSGGSYEQYF. The CDR3 region has the DNA TGCAGCGTTGAGGGGACTAGCGGGGGCTCCTACGAGCAGTACTTC. This chain uses TRBV29-1 with TRBJ2-7; 14 bases map to TRBD2. CDR1 is SQVTM, CDR2 ANQGSEA, per germline. The CDR3 sequence is 15 residues long. V lost 3 bases to trimming and J lost 0 bases; unmatched junction nucleotides: 1.

This clonotype came up many times. This rearrangement joins TRBV7-2 to TRBJ1-1, with a tentative D call TRBD1 (6 bases). Germline V gene sequence: CDR1 SGHTA, CDR2 FQGNSA. The CDR3 has 11 residues. The V end was cut by 5 bases, the J end by 11 bases, with 12 bases between. Here the CDR3 reads CASSPRTEAFF. The DNA of the CDR3 is TGTGCCAGCAGCCCGCGGACAGAGGCTTTCTTT.

V usage is TRBV9 and J usage is TRBJ2-7, with D possibly TRBD1 on 5 matching bases. This CDR3 has 15 residues. Germline-derived CDR1 and CDR2 are SGDLS and YYNGEE. V lost 0 bases and J 5 bases, leaving 15 bases between the germline ends. Here the CDR3 DNA reads TGTGCCAGCAGCGTAGAAGGTCAGGGCAGGAACGAGCAGTACTTC. It yields the protein CASSVEGQGRNEQYF.

This clonotype was found many times. The junction departs from the called germline gene at one end, perhaps through a read error. This chain connects TRBV3-1 to TRBJ2-1; D is ambiguous. The CDR3 extends over 12 amino acids. Per germline, CDR1 LGHDT and CDR2 YNNKEL (reference sequence). The CDR3 bases are TGCGCCAGCAGCCAAACTTACAATGAGCAGTTCTTC. Amino acid sequence: CASSQTYNEQFF.

The chain carries TRBV20-1 and TRBJ1-5, with a possible D match to TRBD1 (5 bases). The CDR3 is 16 residues long. Trimming removed 0 bases from V and 7 bases from J, with 19 bases in between. Germline CDR1 reads DFQATT; CDR2 reads SNEGSKA (reference sequence). CDR3 in amino acids: CSARDLSGPGEQPQHF. The CDR3 DNA follows: TGCAGTGCTAGAGATCTGTCGGGACCAGGAGAACAGCCCCAGCATTTT.

V usage is TRBV20-1 and J usage is TRBJ2-3; unclear D gene. CDR1 and CDR2 (germline): DFQATT, SNEGSKA (reference sequence). The V end lost 1 base, the J end lost 0 bases, and 17 bases lay between the germline ends. CDR3 length: 17 residues. The CDR3, as DNA: TGCAGTGCTAGAGCAAGAAGCTCACGATCTAGCACAGATACGCAGTATTTT. Encoded protein: CSARARSSRSSTDTQYF.